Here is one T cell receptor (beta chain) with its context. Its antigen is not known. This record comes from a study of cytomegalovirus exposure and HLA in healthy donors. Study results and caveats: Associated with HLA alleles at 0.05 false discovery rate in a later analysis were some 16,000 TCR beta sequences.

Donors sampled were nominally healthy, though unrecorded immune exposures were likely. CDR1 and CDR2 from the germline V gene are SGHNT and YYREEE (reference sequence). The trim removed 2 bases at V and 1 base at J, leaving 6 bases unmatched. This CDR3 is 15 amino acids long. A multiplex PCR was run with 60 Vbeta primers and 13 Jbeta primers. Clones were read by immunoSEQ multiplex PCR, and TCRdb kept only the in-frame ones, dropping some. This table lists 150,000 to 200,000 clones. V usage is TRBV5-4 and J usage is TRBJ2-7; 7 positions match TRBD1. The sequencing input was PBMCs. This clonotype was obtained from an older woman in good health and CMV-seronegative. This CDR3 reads CASSFNRGLSYEQYF. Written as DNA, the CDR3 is TGTGCCAGCAGCTTTAACAGGGGCCTATCCTACGAGCAGTACTTC.